The sequence of this T cell receptor beta chain was determined in a study of tumor-infiltrating lymphocytes in localized non-small cell lung cancer (dated by TCRdb to the early 2020s). Some background on the complete study: The cohort covered several histologies, both smokers and never-smokers, and patients whose samples were collected after neoadjuvant chemotherapy. Each patient contributed resected tumor tissue and uninvolved lung tissue from the same patient, described as non-adjacent to the tumor. The same patients underwent several integrated assays, with TCR sequencing performed together with flow cytometry, multiplex immunofluorescence, RNA-seq, exome sequencing and proteomics. The overall ICON cohort comprised 150 surgical patients with localized non-small cell lung cancer whose tumors were resected. A total of approximately 50 patients were part of the paired comparison of immunoSEQ T-cell fraction between tumor and uninvolved lung. What the research found in general, with its limitations: Because assay coverage varied across patients depending on available tissue quantity, TCR sequencing was performed for only a subset of the cohort. Higher T cell infiltration in tumors than in uninvolved lung tissue was supported by TCRbeta sequencing, consistent with immunofluorescence CD3 counts. Because different pieces of the same tissue were used for different assays, technical variation could not be separated from intratumor heterogeneity. No difference in TCR-derived T-cell fraction was observed between the flow cytometry-defined immunotypes IM1 (good prognosis) and IM2 (poor prognosis).

Enrollment in ICON was initiated in 2016, and the last patient was enrolled in 2018. From a subcohort of 75 to 90 patients, fresh tumor and matched uninvolved tissue were collected for in-depth immune analyses, including TCR sequencing. DNA isolated from bulk tissue, without cell sorting, was used for TCR sequencing. V is cut by 0 bases and J by 1 base, and the space between the germline ends is 9 bases. From the cysteine up to the phenylalanine, the CDR3 has a length of 15 residues. The DNA shown is the 45-base CDR3, in frame from base 1. According to the germline V gene, CDR1 reads LGHNA and CDR2 reads YNFKEQ. The immunoSEQ assay used for TCR sequencing gave the T-cell fraction in both tumor and uninvolved lung tissue. The authors processed their data as follows. For survival analysis, patients were divided into high (upper tertile) and low (lower two tertiles) T-cell fraction groups, which were compared by log-rank test. A signed-rank test was used to check for differences in T-cell fraction between paired tumor and uninvolved lung. TCRdb took this table from immuneACCESS and kept in-frame rearrangements with V and J called. Such tables lack part of the clones; where checked against another copy, unresolved V genes explain under half of the gap, and the rest is unexplained. V and J calls and clone size come straight from that table; D and trimming were deduced from the DNA. The sample table contains 15,000 to 20,000 clones; only one count was recorded for about 84% of them. The ten largest clones capture about 9.3% of the sample.

This clone appeared once. It has no known antigen specificity. No base qualities exist here, and no much larger clone lies one base off it. The V and J segments used are TRBV4-2 and TRBJ1-2; the D segment could be TRBD1, given 5 matching bases. This receptor was identified in a human donor with non-small cell lung cancer. The sequencing sample was made of uninvolved lung tissue not adjacent to the tumor. The DNA sequence reads TGTGCCAGCAGCCAAGAGAGGGGAGGTAACTATGGCTACACCTTC. It translates to CASSQERGGNYGYTF.